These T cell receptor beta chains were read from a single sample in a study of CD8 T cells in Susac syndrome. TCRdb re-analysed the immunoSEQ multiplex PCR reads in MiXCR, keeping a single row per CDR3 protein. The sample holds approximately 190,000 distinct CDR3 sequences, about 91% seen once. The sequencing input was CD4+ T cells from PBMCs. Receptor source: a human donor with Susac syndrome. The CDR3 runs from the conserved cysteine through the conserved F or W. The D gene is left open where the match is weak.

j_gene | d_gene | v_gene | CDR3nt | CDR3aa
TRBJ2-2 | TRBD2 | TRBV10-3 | TGTGCCATCAGTGGTGCGGGACTAGCGGAAACCGGGGAGCTGTTTTTT | CAISGAGLAETGELFF
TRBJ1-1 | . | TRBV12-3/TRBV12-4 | TGTGCCAGCAGTTTAACCGGGGGAGACACTGAAGCTTTCTTT | CASSLTGGDTEAFF
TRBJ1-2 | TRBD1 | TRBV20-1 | TGCAGTGCTACACAAACAGGGGGCGCGCAGCAGGGCTACACCTTC | CSATQTGGAQQGYTF
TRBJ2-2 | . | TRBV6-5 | TGTGCCAGCAGTTACCGCGTCGGAACCGGGGAGCTGTTTTTT | CASSYRVGTGELFF
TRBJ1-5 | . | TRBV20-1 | TGCAGTGCCAGAGCGGGGGAGCTGTATAGCAATCAGCCCCAGCATTTT | CSARAGELYSNQPQHF
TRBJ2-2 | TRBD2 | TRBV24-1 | TGTGCCACCAGTGATCCTACTAGCGGGGACGGGGAGCTGTTTTTT | CATSDPTSGDGELFF
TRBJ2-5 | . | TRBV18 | TGTGCCAGCTCTCGGACTGAAGAAGAGACCCAGTACTTC | CASSRTEEETQYF
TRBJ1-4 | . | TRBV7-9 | TGTGCCAGCAGCCCACAGGTGGGAACTTTGCTGTTTTTT | CASSPQVGTLLFF
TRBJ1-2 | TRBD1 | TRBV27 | TGTGCCAGCAGTCCCCTTCCCAGGGGGCCGTATGGCTACACCTTC | CASSPLPRGPYGYTF
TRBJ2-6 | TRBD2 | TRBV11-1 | TGTGCCTCGTGGGGGGGCTCTGGGGCCAACGTCCTGACTTTC | CASWGGSGANVLTF
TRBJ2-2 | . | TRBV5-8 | TGTGCCAGCAGCCGGTGGCGGGCCGGGGAGCTGTTTTTT | CASSRWRAGELFF
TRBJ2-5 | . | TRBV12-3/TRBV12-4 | TGTGCCAGCCAAGGACTCGTGGAGACCCAGTACTTC | CASQGLVETQYF
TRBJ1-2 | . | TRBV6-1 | TGTGCCAGCAACGAGGGACTCCTGAACTATGGCTACACCTTC | CASNEGLLNYGYTF
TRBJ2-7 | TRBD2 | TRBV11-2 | TGTGCCAGCAGCTTAGTTCCTAGCGGGAGGCACGAGCAGTACTTC | CASSLVPSGRHEQYF